This entry lists 12 T cell receptor beta chains sequenced from one sample in a study of shared clonotypes between healthy human individuals. TCRdb keeps only in-frame clones here, not all; method: immunoSEQ multiplex PCR. The sample holds 2.3 million or so clones, approximately 95% seen once. The sequencing sample was made of naive CD4+ T cells from PBMCs. Subset described: CD45RA+ positively selected. Receptor source: a man aged 18 to 30 in good health. Some clones in this sample may be carry-over from other donors' samples.

The V and J genes are TRBV28 and TRBJ1-1, with unresolved D. CDR3 size: 13 residues. V lost 8 bases, J lost 0 bases, and 10 bases lay in between. Germline V gene data show CDR1 as MDHEN and CDR2 as SYDVKM. CDR3 residues: CASWATLNTEAFF. The CDR3 bases are TGTGCCAGCTGGGCGACTCTGAACACTGAAGCTTTCTTT.

This clone was seen a single time. The CDR3 here is CASSLGGFGYQETQYF. In DNA form, the CDR3 reads TGTGCCAGCAGCTTAGGGGGATTTGGGTACCAAGAGACCCAGTACTTC. The chain has TRBV7-9 and TRBJ2-5; no definite D call. V dropped 1 base and J dropped 0 bases, with 12 bases sitting between them. Looked up from germline, CDR1 is SEHNR and CDR2 is FQNEAQ (reference sequence). This CDR3 comprises 16 residues. Looking up the rest from reference TRBV7-9 and TRBJ2-5 gives the full variable domain: DTGVSQNPRHKITKRGQNVTFRCDPISEHNRLYWYRQTLGQGPEFLTYFQNEAQLEKSRLLSDRFSAERPKGSFSTLEIQRTEQGDSAMYLCASSLGGFGYQETQYFGPGTRLLVL.

This chain uses TRBV10-3 with TRBJ1-1; tentative D call: TRBD1 (5 bases). The CDR3 spans 16 residues. Germline V gives CDR1 ENHRY, CDR2 SYGVKD. V lost 3 bases and J lost 4, with 18 bases in between. CDR3 coding DNA: TGTGCCATCAGTGACCGATCAGGGCAGTTCCCCACTGAAGCTTTCTTT. Translation: CAISDRSGQFPTEAFF.

V gene TRBV7-2 combines with J gene TRBJ1-5; no reliable D call. The CDR3 spans 17 residues. Deletions cut 1 base from V and 4 bases from J, with 17 bases between. CDR1 and CDR2 (germline): SGHTA, FQGNSA. CDR3 residues: CASSLVGSGVVNQPQHF. The CDR3 DNA follows: TGTGCCAGCAGCTTAGTAGGATCGGGAGTGGTGAATCAGCCCCAGCATTTT.

This clone has a single count. This chain links TRBV7-3 with TRBJ2-6; no reliable D call. Deletions cut 2 bases from V and 2 bases from J, with 4 bases between. This CDR3 comprises 14 residues. Germline CDR1 reads SGHTA; CDR2 reads FQGTGA. CDR3 in amino acids: CASSLVAGANVLTF. Written as DNA, the CDR3 is TGTGCCAGCAGCTTAGTAGCTGGGGCCAACGTCCTGACTTTC.

A remark on this clone: Other DNA sequences within the sample encode an identical CDR3. The chain combines TRBV5-1 with TRBJ1-1; D is perhaps TRBD1 (6 bases). Germline loops: CDR1 SGHRS, CDR2 YFSETQ. The V gene lost 0 bases and the J gene lost 4 bases, with 10 bases spanning the gap. The CDR3 is made up of 14 amino acids. For the CDR3, the DNA is TGCGCCAGCAGCTTGGCCGGGGGCGGCACTGAAGCTTTCTTT. It encodes CASSLAGGGTEAFF.

This clone came up once. This chain links TRBV5-4 with TRBJ2-6; TRBD1 is a possible D gene (5 bases). With 4 bases removed from V and 0 bases from J, the gap between germline ends came to 11 bases. Germline V lookup: CDR1 SGHNT, CDR2 YYREEE (reference sequence). This CDR3 has 16 residues. The CDR3 DNA follows: TGTGCCAGCAGCCCGACAGTCCTCTCTGGGGCCAACGTCCTGACTTTC. Its translation: CASSPTVLSGANVLTF.

This chain connects TRBV28 to TRBJ2-3; perhaps D is TRBD1 or TRBD2 (5 bases each). This CDR3 comprises 13 residues. The germline gives CDR1 MDHEN, CDR2 SYDVKM. CDR3 sequence (DNA): TGTTTCTCCGGGGCCCAAAGGACAGATACGCAGTATTTT. Amino acids: CFSGAQRTDTQYF.

This clone showed up just once. The rearrangement uses TRBV19 and TRBJ1-3; D is undetermined. Between the trimmed V and J ends, which lost 0 bases and 0 bases, there was a span of 9 bases. Per germline, CDR1 LNHDA and CDR2 SQIVND (reference sequence). The CDR3 has 16 residues. The CDR3 sequence is CASSIEDHLSGNTIYF. DNA of the CDR3: TGTGCCAGTAGTATAGAGGATCACCTCTCTGGAAACACCATATATTTT.

The chain's CDR3 is CASKEASGNEQFF. The DNA for the CDR3 is TGCGCCAGCAAGGAGGCTAGTGGGAATGAGCAGTTCTTC. This chain joins TRBV5-1 and TRBJ2-1, with D perhaps matching TRBD2 (5 bases). The germline V and J ends were trimmed by 6 bases and 7 bases, with 14 bases remaining between them. There are 13 residues in the CDR3. Germline CDR1 reads SGHRS; CDR2 reads YFSETQ.

This sequence joins TRBV19 and TRBJ1-5, with a weak D call TRBD1 (6 bases). V was shortened by 8 bases and J by 6 bases, with 14 bases between the two germline ends. CDR3 length: 13 amino acids. Germline values: CDR1 LNHDA, CDR2 SQIVND (reference sequence). The CDR3 loop is CASSGALGQPQHF. Here the CDR3 DNA reads TGTGCCAGTTCGGGGGCCTTGGGTCAGCCCCAGCATTTT.

The V and J genes are TRBV28 and TRBJ1-2, with TRBD1 matching 7 bases. Germline V gene sequence: CDR1 MDHEN, CDR2 SYDVKM. This CDR3 comprises 15 residues. The V and J ends lost 1 base and 2 bases, in that order; junction bases with no gene match: 4. The CDR3 loop reads CASSLLRGRNYGYTF. CDR3 nucleotides: TGTGCCAGCAGTTTATTAAGGGGGCGCAACTATGGCTACACCTTC.